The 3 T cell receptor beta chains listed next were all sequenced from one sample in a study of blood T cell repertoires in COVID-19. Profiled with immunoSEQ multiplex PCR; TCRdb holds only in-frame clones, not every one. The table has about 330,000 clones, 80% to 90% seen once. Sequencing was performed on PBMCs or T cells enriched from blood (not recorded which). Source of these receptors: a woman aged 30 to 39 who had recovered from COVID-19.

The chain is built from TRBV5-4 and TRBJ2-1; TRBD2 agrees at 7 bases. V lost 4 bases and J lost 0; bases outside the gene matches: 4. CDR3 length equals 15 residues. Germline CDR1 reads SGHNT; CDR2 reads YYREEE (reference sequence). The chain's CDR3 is CASSRGGISYNEQFF. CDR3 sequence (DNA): TGTGCCAGCAGCCGCGGGGGTATCTCCTACAATGAGCAGTTCTTC.

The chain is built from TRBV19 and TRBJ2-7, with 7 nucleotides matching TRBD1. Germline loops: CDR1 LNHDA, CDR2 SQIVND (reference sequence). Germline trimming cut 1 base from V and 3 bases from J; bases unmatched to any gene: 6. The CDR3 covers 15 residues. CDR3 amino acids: CASSIGQGGYYEQYF. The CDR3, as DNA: TGTGCCAGTAGTATAGGACAGGGTGGCTACTACGAGCAGTACTTC.

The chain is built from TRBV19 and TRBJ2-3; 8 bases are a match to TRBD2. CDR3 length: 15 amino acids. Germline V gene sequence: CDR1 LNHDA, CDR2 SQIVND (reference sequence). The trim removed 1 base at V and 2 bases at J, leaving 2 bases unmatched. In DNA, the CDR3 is TGTGCCAGTAGTATAGCGGGGGGGCACACAGATACGCAGTATTTT. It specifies CASSIAGGHTDTQYF.